The 30 T cell receptor beta chains given below trace back to one sample, sequenced in a study of T cells in Graves' hyperthyroidism and ophthalmopathy. Amplification of TCR beta CDR3 regions used RNA as the template. Primed by the HTBI set, a first-round RT-PCR was run on the TCR CDR3. Using its own MiXCR run on the multiplex PCR reads, TCRdb lists one record per CDR3 protein. The data show a few hundred thousand distinct CDR3 sequences, approximately 15% seen once. The specimen was blood. The receptors were gathered from a woman between 40 and 50 years old with Graves' ophthalmopathy.

The chain joins TRBV7-3 to TRBJ2-1; 12 bases line up with TRBD2. Trimming removed 2 bases from V and 5 bases from J; junction bases left unmatched: 7. The CDR3 runs 17 residues. Germline lookup yields CDR1 SGHTA and CDR2 FQGTGA. CDR3 bases: TGTGCCAGCAGCTTAGTGGCTAGCGGGAGGGCCAACAATGAGCAGTTCTTC. Encoded protein: CASSLVASGRANNEQFF.

This clonotype was detected ten times or more. This chain links TRBV5-1 with TRBJ2-1; TRBD1 aligns across 7 bases. The trim removed 4 bases at V and 1 base at J, leaving 8 bases unmatched. This CDR3 has 16 amino acids. Germline CDR1 is SGHRS and CDR2 is YFSETQ. For the CDR3, the DNA is TGCGCCAGCAGCATCCAGGGGGACGGATCCTACAATGAGCAGTTCTTC. As protein: CASSIQGDGSYNEQFF.

This clonotype has more than one count but fewer than ten. The rearrangement uses TRBV18 and TRBJ1-3; D not resolved. Germline values: CDR1 KGHSH, CDR2 LQKENI. Trimming cost V 3 bases and J 0 bases, with 12 bases left between them. CDR3 length equals 16 residues. CDR3 coding DNA: TGTGCCAGCTCACCCACGCCCGCCATCTCTGGAAACACCATATATTTT. Protein: CASSPTPAISGNTIYF.

As to this clonotype: With a much larger clone just one base away, this may be a read error. The rearrangement links TRBV3-1 to TRBJ1-3; unclear D gene. CDR3 size: 15 residues. Germline CDR1 and CDR2: LGHDT and YNNKEL (reference sequence). As DNA, the CDR3 is TGTGCCAGCAGCCACATGTCTCTCTCTGGAAGCACCATATATTTT. Residues: CASSHMSLSGSTIYF.

Ten or more counts support this clonotype. This chain links TRBV11-2 with TRBJ2-3, with 8 bases identical to TRBD2. The CDR3 totals 16 residues. Germline V gives CDR1 SGHAT, CDR2 FQNNGV. With 1 base clipped from V and 1 base from J, the junction kept 4 bases outside the gene matches. For the CDR3, the DNA is TGTGCCAGCAGCTTAGGGCCAGCGGGGGGCACAGATACGCAGTATTTT. Protein product: CASSLGPAGGTDTQYF.

Of note for this clonotype: A read error may be the cause here, since a much bigger clone is one base away. The chain combines TRBV12-3 or TRBV12-4 with TRBJ1-1; TRBD1 might be the D (5 bases). The CDR3 spans 13 residues. With 5 bases removed from V and 10 bases from J, the gap between germline ends came to 17 bases. The CDR3 sequence: CASSPGGAPGAFF. Here the CDR3 DNA reads TGTGCCAGCAGTCCAGGAGGGGCCCCTGGAGCTTTCTTT.

This clonotype was detected ten times or more. The chain recombines TRBV2 with TRBJ2-1; the match to TRBD2 covers 14 bases. The length of the CDR3 is 15 residues. The germline gives CDR1 SNHLY, CDR2 FYNNEI. J lost 7 bases, V lost 6 bases, and 5 bases had no gene match. This CDR3 is CASSGGLAGDNEQFF. CDR3 nucleotides: TGTGCCAGCAGCGGGGGACTAGCGGGGGATAATGAGCAGTTCTTC.

The chain has TRBV6-1 and TRBJ2-7, with TRBD1 matching over 7 bases. V lost 6 bases to trimming and J lost 7 bases; unmatched junction nucleotides: 18. CDR1 and CDR2 from the germline V gene are MNHNS and SASEGT. The CDR3 length is 16 residues. The DNA of the CDR3 is TGTGCCAGCAGCCATCTGTTAAGTGACAGGGCAGGGGAGCAGTACTTC. Protein product: CASSHLLSDRAGEQYF.

V and J are TRBV5-5 and TRBJ2-7, with 11 bases that match TRBD2. This CDR3 comprises 14 residues. CDR1 and CDR2 (germline): SGHKS, YYEKEE (reference sequence). Trimming took 3 bases from V and 4 from J; bases not matched to a gene: 3. This CDR3 reads CASSWGTSGYEQYF. CDR3 nucleotides: TGTGCCAGCAGCTGGGGGACTAGCGGATACGAGCAGTACTTC. Together with reference TRBV5-5 and TRBJ2-7, the CDR3 gives the full variable domain: DAGVTQSPTHLIKTRGQQVTLRCSPISGHKSVSWYQQVLGQGPQFIFQYYEKEERGRGNFPDRFSARQFPNYSSELNVNALLLGDSALYLCASSWGTSGYEQYFGPGTRLTVT.

This clonotype was recorded many times. This chain connects TRBV20-1 to TRBJ2-3, with TRBD1 as a possible D gene (5 bases). CDR1 and CDR2 (germline): DFQATT, SNEGSKA (reference sequence). The CDR3 contains 16 residues. Between the trimmed V and J ends, which lost 0 bases and 2 bases, there was a span of 15 bases. The CDR3 DNA reads as TGCAGTGCTAGAGATAGGGGCAGGGAAACCACAGATACGCAGTATTTT. Residues: CSARDRGRETTDTQYF.

With regard to this clonotype: The junction and the germline gene differ at one end; a read error may be behind it. The genes are TRBV5-1 and TRBJ2-6, with D possibly being TRBD1 (6 bases). The CDR3 covers 14 residues. CDR1 and CDR2 from the germline V gene are SGHRS and YFSETQ. CDR3 DNA: TGCGCCAGCGGTACAGGGAGCGTCCTACGAGCACCTGACTTC. It translates to CASGTGSVLRAPDF.

This clonotype was seen at least ten times. This rearrangement joins TRBV2 to TRBJ1-5, with TRBD1 as a possible D gene (5 bases). The length of the CDR3 is 15 residues. Germline V gene sequence: CDR1 SNHLY, CDR2 FYNNEI. V was cut by 6 bases and J by 2 bases, with 14 bases left in between. The CDR3 nucleotides are TGTGCCAGCAGGAAGGTGGGGGGTGGCAATCAGCCCCAGCATTTT. Amino acids: CASRKVGGGNQPQHF.

The rearrangement uses TRBV29-1 and TRBJ1-4, with no clear D. This CDR3 spans 13 amino acids. Germline CDR1 SQVTM, CDR2 ANQGSEA. V was cut by 0 bases and J by 5 bases, with 7 bases left in between. CDR3 DNA sequence: TGCAGCGTTGAAGAGAAACAAAATGAAAAACTGTTTTTT. This translates into CSVEEKQNEKLFF. Full variable domain (missing parts from reference TRBV29-1 and TRBJ1-4): SAVISQKPSRDICQRGTSLTIQCQVDSQVTMMFWYRQQPGQSLTLIATANQGSEATYESGFVIDKFPISRPNLTFSTLTVSNMSPEDSSIYLCSVEEKQNEKLFFGSGTQLSVL.

The CDR3 loop is CSVWGTSGRADTDTQYF. The CDR3, as DNA: TGCAGTGTTTGGGGGACTAGCGGGAGGGCCGACACAGATACGCAGTATTTT. The gene calls are TRBV20-1 and TRBJ2-3; 16 bases match TRBD2. This CDR3 is built from 17 residues. From germline, CDR1 is DFQATT and CDR2 SNEGSKA (reference sequence). The J segment lost 2 bases and the V segment lost 7 bases, leaving 9 bases of the junction unmatched.

This clonotype appeared many times. The V and J genes are TRBV2 and TRBJ1-1; perhaps TRBD1 as D (5 bases). The CDR3 has 13 residues. Germline CDR1 and CDR2: SNHLY and FYNNEI. V lost 4 bases, J lost 3 bases, and 9 bases lay in between. This chain's CDR3 is CASSGQTDTEAFF. CDR3 coding DNA: TGTGCCAGCAGTGGACAGACGGACACTGAAGCTTTCTTT.

Comments on this clonotype: Sequence at one end of the junction differs from germline and may be a read error. The rearrangement uses TRBV11-2 and TRBJ1-4; D unclear. The CDR3 sequence is 15 residues long. The germline CDR1 and CDR2 sequences are SGHAT and FQNNGV. CDR3 in amino acids: CASSLDLGSEEELFF. CDR3 nucleotides: TGTGCCAGCAGTTTAGATCTAGGCTCGGAGGAAGAACTGTTTTTT. The entire variable domain, with the rest obtained from reference TRBV11-2 and TRBJ1-4, is as follows: EAGVAQSPRYKIIEKRQSVAFWCNPISGHATLYWYQQILGQGPKLLIQFQNNGVVDDSQLPKDRFSAERLKGVDSTLKIQPAKLEDSAVYLCASSLDLGSEEELFFGSGTQLSVL.

This clonotype came up a few times. V is TRBV6-2 or TRBV6-3 and J is TRBJ2-4; D is ambiguous. The CDR3 contains 12 residues. Looked up from germline, CDR1 is MNHEY and CDR2 is SVGEGT. Trimming pared 5 bases from V and 8 bases from J, leaving 10 bases between. The CDR3 sequence is CASSDQYDIQYF. CDR3 nucleotide sequence: TGTGCCAGCAGTGACCAGTACGACATTCAGTACTTC.

With respect to this clonotype: One end of the junction does not line up with germline, which may come from a read error. The J gene is TRBJ2-2, the V gene TRBV14, with TRBD2 as a possible D gene (6 bases). The germline CDR1 and CDR2 sequences are SGHDN and FVKESK. This CDR3 region has 14 residues. The CDR3 coding sequence is TGTGCCAGCAGCCTCCGCTTGGGCTCCGGGGGGCTGTTTTTT. Its translation is CASSLRLGSGGLFF.

The sample holds many counts of this clonotype. This chain connects TRBV6-2 or TRBV6-3 to TRBJ2-7; a weak D match, TRBD1 (5 bases). The CDR3 covers 12 residues. Germline V lookup: CDR1 MNHEY, CDR2 SVGEGT. Trimming left V 7 bases short and J 1 base short, with 8 bases between. The DNA for the CDR3 is TGTGCCAGCATGGGGCTATCCTACGAGCAGTACTTC. Amino acids: CASMGLSYEQYF.

This clonotype was recorded a few times. This may arise from a read error, as a much more abundant clone is one base away. This CDR3 is CASSADTSTEAFF. CDR3 bases: TGTGCCAGCAGTGCAGACACGAGCACTGAAGCTTTCTTT. The rearrangement uses TRBV2 and TRBJ1-1, with D uncertain. The CDR3 is made up of 13 amino acids. The germline V and J ends were trimmed by 4 bases and 4 bases, with 10 bases remaining between them. CDR1 is SNHLY and CDR2 is FYNNEI in the germline V gene.

The chain couples TRBV12-3 or TRBV12-4 to TRBJ2-3; tentatively, D is TRBD1 (6 bases). The V and J ends lost 7 bases and 1 base respectively, with 15 bases between them. The CDR3 is made up of 15 amino acids. The chain's CDR3 is CASTRGSRGTDTQYF. The CDR3 DNA reads as TGTGCCAGCACGAGGGGGTCCCGGGGCACAGATACGCAGTATTTT.

A few counts support this clonotype. V usage is TRBV7-9 and J usage is TRBJ2-3; D is ambiguous. V shed 4 bases and J shed 7 bases, with 12 bases lying between them. The CDR3 length is 13 residues. Germline lookup yields CDR1 SEHNR and CDR2 FQNEAQ (reference sequence). The CDR3 is CASSSLSEHTQYF. As DNA, the CDR3 is TGTGCCAGCAGCTCCCTCAGCGAGCATACGCAGTATTTT. Based on the CDR3 plus reference TRBV7-9 and TRBJ2-3, the full variable domain is DTGVSQNPRHKITKRGQNVTFRCDPISEHNRLYWYRQTLGQGPEFLTYFQNEAQLEKSRLLSDRFSAERPKGSFSTLEIQRTEQGDSAMYLCASSSLSEHTQYFGPGTRLTVL.

The chain joins TRBV20-1 to TRBJ2-4, with 8 bases aligning to TRBD1. This CDR3 spans 16 amino acids. Germline assignment: CDR1 DFQATT and CDR2 SNEGSKA (reference sequence). Unmatched junction bases numbered 9, after V lost 5 bases and J lost 0 bases. CDR3: CSAGRDRGTAKNIQYF. In nucleotides, the CDR3 is TGCAGTGCTGGGAGAGACAGGGGCACAGCCAAAAACATTCAGTACTTC.

As to this clonotype: Given a much more abundant clone one base away, this may be a read error. The chain couples TRBV6-2 or TRBV6-3 to TRBJ1-5; no reliable D call. The CDR3 runs 12 residues. The germline gives CDR1 MNHEY, CDR2 SVGEGT. V lost 7 bases to trimming and J lost 4 bases, with 8 bases between them. CDR3 loop: CASTDGNQPQHF. In DNA, the CDR3 is TGTGCCAGCACCGACGGAAATCAGCCCCAGCATTTT.

This clonotype was seen ten or more times. The chain has TRBV20-1 and TRBJ1-5, with 7 bases identical to TRBD1. The CDR3 spans 13 residues. Germline trimming cut 1 base from V and 7 bases from J; bases unmatched to any gene: 4. Germline V gene lookup returns CDR1 DFQATT and CDR2 SNEGSKA (reference sequence). In DNA, the CDR3 is TGCAGTGCTAGAGCACAGGGGTACCAGCCCCAGCATTTT. This sequence encodes CSARAQGYQPQHF.

The V call is TRBV4-1, the J call TRBJ2-7; the match to TRBD2 covers 7 bases. J lost 0 bases, V lost 4 bases, and 6 bases had no gene match. The germline CDR1 and CDR2 sequences are MGHRA and YSYEKL. This CDR3 is 15 amino acids long. The CDR3 DNA is TGCGCCAGCAGCCGTTTAGCGGGCCTCTCCTACGAGCAGTACTTC. This gives the protein CASSRLAGLSYEQYF.

This clonotype was counted only a few times. The V call is TRBV18, the J call TRBJ2-7; D remains ambiguous. V was shortened by 2 bases and J by 3 bases, with 8 bases between the two germline ends. Per germline, CDR1 KGHSH and CDR2 LQKENI. This CDR3 has 13 amino acids. This CDR3 is CASSPGENYEQYF. The CDR3 DNA follows: TGTGCCAGCTCACCAGGAGAAAACTACGAGCAGTACTTC.

This clonotype has at least ten counts. The chain combines TRBV12-3 or TRBV12-4 with TRBJ2-3, with D maybe TRBD1 (7 bases). Trimming shortened V by 1 base and J by 11 bases, and 13 bases separated the two germline ends. This CDR3 spans 13 amino acids. CDR3 nucleotide sequence: TGTGCCAGCAGTTTAGTCCAGGGGGGCGGGCAGTATTTT. Its protein product is CASSLVQGGGQYF.

This clonotype has a count of ten or more. This chain uses TRBV3-1 with TRBJ1-1; D is unclear. Looked up from germline, CDR1 is LGHDT and CDR2 is YNNKEL (reference sequence). The CDR3 has 12 amino acids. The V and J ends lost 4 bases and 1 base respectively, with 4 bases between them. The CDR3 nucleotides are TGTGCCAGCAGCCCCCGGAACACTGAAGCTTTCTTT. It translates to CASSPRNTEAFF.

The rearrangement links TRBV20-1 to TRBJ2-7; 9 positions agree with TRBD1. Germline V gene lookup returns CDR1 DFQATT and CDR2 SNEGSKA (reference sequence). This CDR3 is built from 15 residues. Unmatched junction bases numbered 9, after V lost 1 base and J lost 5 bases. The CDR3 DNA is TGCAGTGCTAGAGGGTATGGGACAGGGTCCAACGAGCAGTACTTC. It translates to CSARGYGTGSNEQYF.